The 32 T cell receptor beta chains given below trace back to one sample, sequenced in a study of blood T cell repertoires in COVID-19. Data came from immunoSEQ multiplex PCR; TCRdb stores just in-frame clones and leaves some out. Among 25,000 to 35,000 clones listed, 85% to 90% were seen once. Input material: peripheral blood. These receptors were collected from a human donor in a cohort sampled during active COVID-19.

The chain links TRBV19 to TRBJ2-7, with 8 bases that match TRBD1. With 7 bases clipped from V and 4 bases from J, the junction kept 6 bases outside the gene matches. Per the germline V gene, CDR1 is LNHDA and CDR2 is SQIVND (reference sequence). The CDR3 totals 13 residues. In DNA, the CDR3 is TGTGCCAGTAATGACAGGGGAGAGTACGAGCAGTACTTC. Its protein product is CASNDRGEYEQYF.

The V call is TRBV4-2, the J call TRBJ1-2; D is unresolved. Germline V lookup: CDR1 LGHNA, CDR2 YNFKEQ. There are 14 residues in the CDR3. Trimming took off 0 bases at V and 7 bases at J, with 12 bases between the two ends. The CDR3 region has the DNA TGTGCCAGCAGCCAAGACACCACTTCGTCTGGCTACACCTTC. Amino acid sequence: CASSQDTTSSGYTF.

The J gene is TRBJ2-3, the V gene TRBV5-1, with D perhaps matching TRBD2 (5 bases). Trimming took 4 bases from V and 2 from J, leaving 11 bases between them. The CDR3 length is 14 residues. Germline V gene sequence: CDR1 SGHRS, CDR2 YFSETQ. The CDR3 spells CASSVERVTDTQYF. The CDR3 DNA sequence: TGCGCCAGCAGCGTGGAGAGGGTCACAGATACGCAGTATTTT.

CDR3 sequence (DNA): TGTGCCAGCAGCCCCGGGCGGGCCTACGAGCAGTACTTC. Translated: CASSPGRAYEQYF. This sequence joins TRBV3-1 (or the pseudogene TRBV3-2) and TRBJ2-7; D possibly corresponds to TRBD2 (5 bases). Germline V lookup: CDR1 LGHDT, CDR2 YNNKEL (reference sequence). The CDR3 contains 13 residues. V gave up 4 bases and J gave up 2 bases, with 9 bases separating them.

This clone was observed a single time. This chain uses TRBV5-1 with TRBJ1-2; 10 bases are a match to TRBD1. The germline gives CDR1 SGHRS, CDR2 YFSETQ. The CDR3 consists of 22 residues. After removal of 4 bases from V and 1 base from J, the junction contained 25 bases not matched to a gene. CDR3 bases: TGCGCCAGCAGCCCCGGACAGGGGGTCGACACAAACCCTTTATACTTTAACTATGGCTACACCTTC. It is translated as CASSPGQGVDTNPLYFNYGYTF.

Here the CDR3 reads CARSERGVQYF. CDR3 DNA sequence: TGTGCCCGGTCTGAGCGGGGGGTTCAGTACTTC. The chain recombines TRBV7-2 with TRBJ2-4; 9 bases line up with TRBD2. Trimming took 11 bases from V and 11 from J; bases not matched to a gene: 7. The CDR3 loop spans 11 amino acids. Germline assignment: CDR1 SGHTA and CDR2 FQGNSA.

The chain employs TRBV6-6 and TRBJ1-2; TRBD1 matches 8 bases. Germline V gives CDR1 MNHNY, CDR2 SVGAGI (reference sequence). This CDR3 has 14 residues. The V segment lost 6 bases and the J segment 4 bases; nucleotides outside the gene matches: 7. The CDR3 bases are TGTGCCAGCAGCTCGGACAGGGCCCTCTATGGCTACACCTTC. It specifies CASSSDRALYGYTF.

This chain uses TRBV30 with TRBJ1-5, with D possibly matching TRBD1 (5 bases). V lost 3 bases and J 7 bases, leaving 10 bases between the germline ends. Germline lookup yields CDR1 GTSNPN and CDR2 SVGIG (reference sequence). The CDR3 sequence is 12 residues long. Here the CDR3 DNA reads TGTGCCTGGAGCAGGGTGGGACAGCCCCAGCATTTT. Protein sequence: CAWSRVGQPQHF.

The chain has TRBV9 and TRBJ1-2, with 9 bases fitting TRBD1. This CDR3 is 14 amino acids long. Germline V gene data show CDR1 as SGDLS and CDR2 as YYNGEE. Trimming cost V 4 bases and J 8 bases; bases outside gene matches: 9. The CDR3 nucleotides are TGTGCCAGCAGCCCTAACAGGGGGCGAGGGGGCTACACCTTC. This gives the protein CASSPNRGRGGYTF.

This clone was counted a single time. The J gene is TRBJ2-3, the V gene TRBV21-1; the DNA was not compared with TRBD2, the D call given in the table. TRBV21-1 is a recognized pseudogene. The CDR3 contains 17 residues. The CDR3 sequence: CASSKELKSRGTDTQYF. DNA of the CDR3: TGTGCCAGCAGCAAAGAATTGAAAAGCCGTGGCACAGATACGCAGTATTTT.

The rearrangement links TRBV12-3 or TRBV12-4 to TRBJ1-2; D unclear. V lost 4 bases to trimming and J lost 2 bases, with 5 bases between them. CDR3 size: 12 residues. Here the CDR3 DNA reads TGTGCCAGCAGTTACGGGAACTATGGCTACACCTTC. This codes for CASSYGNYGYTF.

The chain uses TRBV18 and TRBJ1-1; D is undetermined. CDR1 is KGHSH, CDR2 LQKENI, per germline. Trimming cost V 6 bases and J 1 base, with 15 bases left between them. The CDR3 has 15 residues. CDR3 nucleotide sequence: TGTGCCAGCTCTTACGTCCGGGAGGGGAACACTGAAGCTTTCTTT. Amino acid sequence: CASSYVREGNTEAFF.

V usage is TRBV9 and J usage is TRBJ2-2, with 7 bases aligning to TRBD1. This CDR3 comprises 16 residues. Germline V gene data show CDR1 as SGDLS and CDR2 as YYNGEE. The junction had 7 bases not matched to a gene; V was cut back by 4 bases and J by 1 base. CDR3 in DNA: TGTGCCAGCAGCCGTTGGGACAGAAGGAACACCGGGGAGCTGTTTTTT. This sequence encodes CASSRWDRRNTGELFF.

CDR3 loop: CASSPTRGPSYEQYF. The CDR3 DNA follows: TGCGCCAGCAGCCCGACAAGGGGGCCCTCCTACGAGCAGTACTTC. The V and J genes are TRBV4-3 and TRBJ2-7, with 7 bases that match TRBD1. The CDR3 has 15 amino acids. Per germline, CDR1 LGHNA and CDR2 YSLEER. V lost 4 bases and J lost 0; bases outside the gene matches: 6.

Judged by abundance, this clone is medium-sized. The rearrangement joins TRBV4-3 to TRBJ1-2; no clear D gene. V dropped 1 base and J dropped 3 bases, with 12 bases sitting between them. Per the germline V gene, CDR1 is LGHNA and CDR2 is YSLEER. CDR3 length equals 15 residues. The CDR3 protein is CASSQGYSTYYGYTF. In DNA form, the CDR3 reads TGCGCCAGCAGCCAAGGGTACAGCACCTACTATGGCTACACCTTC.

This chain uses TRBV6-5 with TRBJ1-2; D is ambiguous. Germline V CDR1 and CDR2: MNHEY, SVGAGI. The CDR3 has 13 residues. The germline V and J ends were trimmed by 4 bases and 7 bases, with 13 bases remaining between them. CDR3 nucleotide sequence: TGTGCCAGCAGTTGGGTCCGGGTCTCTGGCTACACCTTC. Its translation is CASSWVRVSGYTF.

The chain uses TRBV27 and TRBJ1-2; a possible D gene is TRBD1 (6 bases). The CDR3 is made up of 13 amino acids. In germline, CDR1 is MNHEY, CDR2 SMNVEV (reference sequence). V shed 6 bases and J shed 5 bases, with 13 bases lying between them. The CDR3 coding sequence is TGTGCCAGCAGCTTTGAACAGGGATATGGCTACACCTTC. It encodes CASSFEQGYGYTF.

This chain joins TRBV7-9 and TRBJ1-5; D possibly corresponds to TRBD1 (6 bases). V lost 5 bases, J lost 2 bases, and 10 bases lay in between. Germline V gives CDR1 SEHNR, CDR2 FQNEAQ (reference sequence). The CDR3 extends over 14 amino acids. The DNA of the CDR3 is TGTGCCAGCAGCCAGGGGCAGGGCAATCAGCCCCAGCATTTT. Its protein product is CASSQGQGNQPQHF.

The rearrangement links TRBV3-1 (or the pseudogene TRBV3-2) to TRBJ2-7, with 15 bases fitting TRBD2. V was pared by 4 bases and J by 10 bases, with 8 bases of the junction left unmatched. The V gene's germline CDR1 is LGHDT and CDR2 YNNKEL (reference sequence). The length of the CDR3 is 15 residues. CDR3 sequence: CASSPLGLAGGAQYF. The CDR3 coding sequence is TGTGCCAGCAGCCCACTAGGACTAGCGGGGGGGGCTCAGTACTTC.

The chain joins TRBV4-2 to TRBJ2-5; TRBD2 aligns across 8 bases. Germline V gene lookup returns CDR1 LGHNA and CDR2 YNFKEQ. This CDR3 contains 12 residues. Trimming removed 11 bases from V and 1 base from J; junction bases left unmatched: 3. The CDR3 loop reads CASGGTQETQYF. The DNA of the CDR3 is TGTGCCTCGGGGGGGACCCAAGAGACCCAGTACTTC.

This chain links TRBV6-2 or TRBV6-3 with TRBJ2-7; TRBD1 matches at 9 bases. Germline V gene data show CDR1 as MNHEY and CDR2 as SVGEGT. The length of the CDR3 is 17 residues. Trimming took 2 bases from V and 0 from J; bases not matched to a gene: 8. CDR3: CASSYPWRTGVSYEQYF. In DNA, the CDR3 is TGTGCCAGCAGTTACCCCTGGAGGACAGGGGTCTCCTACGAGCAGTACTTC.

This sequence joins TRBV7-2 and TRBJ1-1; 11 bases align to TRBD1. J gave up 4 bases and V 1 base, and 8 bases lay outside the gene matches. CDR1 and CDR2 (germline): SGHTA, FQGNSA. This CDR3 comprises 17 residues. CDR3 protein: CASSLVSTGTGGTEAFF. In DNA, the CDR3 is TGTGCCAGCAGCTTAGTATCAACTGGGACAGGGGGCACTGAAGCTTTCTTT.

This chain links TRBV30 with TRBJ2-3; possibly TRBD1 for D (6 bases). Germline assignment: CDR1 GTSNPN and CDR2 SVGIG (reference sequence). V was pared by 2 bases and J by 1 base, with 10 bases between. The CDR3 has 14 amino acids. CDR3: CAWSPGQGTDTQYF. The DNA for the CDR3 is TGTGCCTGGAGTCCGGGACAAGGCACAGATACGCAGTATTTT.

This chain connects TRBV29-1 to TRBJ2-3; 12 nucleotides agree with TRBD2. CDR3 length: 17 residues. Germline CDR1 and CDR2: SQVTM and ANQGSEA. J gave up 4 bases and V 4 bases, and 12 bases lay outside the gene matches. The CDR3 protein is CSVGGVSSGGAADTQYF. CDR3 nucleotide sequence: TGCAGCGTTGGTGGCGTTTCTAGCGGGGGGGCCGCAGATACGCAGTATTTT.

The J gene is TRBJ2-3, the V gene TRBV9; the match to TRBD1 covers 8 bases. This CDR3 contains 18 residues. Germline values: CDR1 SGDLS, CDR2 YYNGEE. J lost 0 bases, V lost 0 bases, and 9 bases had no gene match. The DNA of the CDR3 is TGTGCCAGCAGCGTAGTACCCCTAGGGACAGGTAGCACAGATACGCAGTATTTT. Translation gives CASSVVPLGTGSTDTQYF.

This chain links TRBV2 with TRBJ2-7; 8 nucleotides align to TRBD2. Germline V gene lookup returns CDR1 SNHLY and CDR2 FYNNEI. The J segment lost 0 bases and the V segment lost 6 bases, leaving 1 base of the junction unmatched. The CDR3 is 13 amino acids. CDR3 DNA: TGTGCCAGCAGCGGGGGGGACTCCTACGAGCAGTACTTC. The encoded protein is CASSGGDSYEQYF.

This clone was counted only a few times. The rearrangement links TRBV5-1 to TRBJ1-2; TRBD1 might be the D (6 bases). This CDR3 is built from 15 residues. Germline lookup yields CDR1 SGHRS and CDR2 YFSETQ. Between the trimmed V and J ends, which lost 4 bases and 5 bases, there was a span of 18 bases. CDR3 bases: TGCGCCAGCAGCACGAGCCTTGACAGGAGGTATGGCTACACCTTC. Translating it yields CASSTSLDRRYGYTF. Using reference TRBV5-1 and TRBJ1-2 for the parts outside the CDR3, the full variable domain is KAGVTQTPRYLIKTRGQQVTLSCSPISGHRSVSWYQQTPGQGLQFLFEYFSETQRNKGNFPGRFSGRQFSNSRSEMNVSTLELGDSALYLCASSTSLDRRYGYTFGSGTRLTVV.

This chain links TRBV19 with TRBJ2-5, with D tentatively TRBD2 (7 bases). Germline CDR1 LNHDA, CDR2 SQIVND (reference sequence). The CDR3 contains 15 residues. The V and J ends lost 5 bases and 4 bases respectively, with 17 bases between them. The CDR3 sequence: CASSLGGARSETQYF. CDR3 bases: TGTGCCAGTAGTCTTGGGGGGGCGCGATCAGAGACCCAGTACTTC.

This clone occurred a few times. V usage is TRBV27 and J usage is TRBJ1-5; D gene ambiguous. Trimming removed 7 bases at V and 0 bases at J, with 13 bases between. Germline CDR1 is MNHEY and CDR2 is SMNVEV (reference sequence). This CDR3 is 15 amino acids long. The CDR3 DNA reads TGTGCCAGCACCCCGGCGGCATATAGCAATCAGCCCCAGCATTTT. Translated: CASTPAAYSNQPQHF.

J is TRBJ2-5 and V is TRBV7-9; 8 bases fit TRBD1. The CDR3 length is 12 residues. After removal of 6 bases from V and 8 bases from J, the junction contained 5 bases not matched to a gene. Germline values: CDR1 SEHNR, CDR2 FQNEAQ (reference sequence). The CDR3 spells CASSKGQATQYF. The CDR3 DNA reads TGTGCCAGCAGTAAGGGACAGGCCACCCAGTACTTC. Filled out from reference TRBV7-9 and TRBJ2-5, the complete variable domain reads DTGVSQNPRHKITKRGQNVTFRCDPISEHNRLYWYRQTLGQGPEFLTYFQNEAQLEKSRLLSDRFSAERPKGSFSTLEIQRTEQGDSAMYLCASSKGQATQYFGPGTRLLVL.

V gene TRBV6-2 or TRBV6-3 combines with J gene TRBJ1-1; no firm D call. The ends were cut back, 5 bases at V and 6 bases at J, with 16 bases in the middle. The CDR3 totals 14 residues. Germline lookup yields CDR1 MNHEY and CDR2 SVGEGT. The CDR3 spells CASSPDLGSAEAFF. CDR3 nucleotides: TGTGCCAGCAGTCCAGACTTGGGTTCCGCTGAAGCTTTCTTT.

This chain uses TRBV4-3 with TRBJ2-7, with TRBD1 identical over 7 bases. The germline V gene has CDR1 LGHNA and CDR2 YSLEER. This CDR3 is built from 14 residues. Trimming took 3 bases from V and 2 from J; bases not matched to a gene: 4. CDR3 sequence (DNA): TGCGCCAGCAGCCAGTACAGGGGACCCTACGAGCAGTACTTC. Its translation: CASSQYRGPYEQYF.